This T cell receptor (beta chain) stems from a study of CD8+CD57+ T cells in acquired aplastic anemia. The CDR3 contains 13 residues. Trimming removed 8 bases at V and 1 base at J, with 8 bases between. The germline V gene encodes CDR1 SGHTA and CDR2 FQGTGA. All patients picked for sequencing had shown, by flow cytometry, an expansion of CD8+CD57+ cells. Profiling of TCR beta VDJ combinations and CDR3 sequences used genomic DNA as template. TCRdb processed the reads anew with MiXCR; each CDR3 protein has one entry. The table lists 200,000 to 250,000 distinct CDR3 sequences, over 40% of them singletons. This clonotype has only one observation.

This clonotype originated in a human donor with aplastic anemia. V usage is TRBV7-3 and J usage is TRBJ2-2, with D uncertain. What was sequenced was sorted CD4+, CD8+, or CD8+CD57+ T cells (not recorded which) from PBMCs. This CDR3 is CASGNRNTGELFF. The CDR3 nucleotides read TGTGCCAGCGGGAATAGGAACACCGGGGAGCTGTTTTTT.